This T cell receptor beta chain came from a study of T-cell memory formation after mild COVID-19. TCRdb recomputed calls from the 5' RACE reads with MiXCR, one row per CDR3 protein. The sample contains about 470,000 distinct CDR3 sequences, approximately 18% of which appear only once. This CDR3 region has 15 residues. V gave up 3 bases and J gave up 1 base; unmatched junction bases: 6. The germline CDR1 and CDR2 sequences are SGHRS and YFSETQ. This clonotype was counted a few times. The TCR comes from an adult woman who had mild COVID-19 (a few samples of this study predate the infection). Cell type and time point are not known. The chain joins TRBV5-1 to TRBJ1-1; 7 positions agree with TRBD1. The specimen sequenced was PBMCs or a T cell subset sorted from them (not recorded which). CDR3 region: CASSWRTGANTEAFF. CDR3 DNA: TGCGCCAGCAGCTGGAGGACAGGCGCGAACACTGAAGCTTTCTTT.